This record looks at one TCR beta chain sequence and its context. Enrollees, 18 to 89 years old, lived in 25 or so US areas. Cohort placement rested on clinical history that participants reported themselves. Original methodology: Amplification of reference gene primers was used by the study to estimate nucleated cell counts. Generated by immunoSEQ multiplex PCR, the TCRdb table keeps only in-frame clones and is missing some. For V, J and clone size, that table is used; D and trimming come from the DNA. The sample has around 240,000 clones; just under 90% are singletons. The data derive from a study of blood T cell repertoires in COVID-19. The CDR3 sequence is 11 residues long. Trimming shortened V by 5 bases and J by 2 bases, and 4 bases separated the two germline ends. The germline gives CDR1 MDHEN, CDR2 SYDVKM.

The clonotype comes from a man aged 50-60 years who had been exposed to COVID-19. This rearrangement joins TRBV28 to TRBJ2-7; no clear D gene. The sequenced material came from PBMCs or T cells enriched from blood (not recorded which). The CDR3 coding sequence is TGTGCCAGCAGTCTAACCTACGAGCAGTACTTC. Translated, it gives CASSLTYEQYF.